This TCR beta chain was sequenced in a study of blood T cell repertoires in COVID-19. In the study overall: Researchers got acute and convalescent COVID-19 samples from the United States, Italy and Spain. From T cells, B-cell-depleted T cells, or PBMCs came the material, which was cDNA or gDNA.

CDR3 length: 12 residues. V shed 7 bases and J shed 8 bases, with 13 bases lying between them. CDR1 is MNHNY and CDR2 is SVGAGI in the germline V gene (reference sequence). Per the original data handling: Amplified reference gene primers provided the basis for estimating nucleated cell counts. TCRdb's copy holds only in-frame clones and misses some; the assay was immunoSEQ multiplex PCR. V, J and clone size reflect that table, while D and trimming were determined from the DNA. The sample has 75,000 or so clones, almost 85% seen once. Sequencing input: peripheral blood. The sequence was collected from a man between 60 and 75 years old with acute or convalescent COVID-19. The rearrangement joins TRBV6-6 to TRBJ2-3; D might be TRBD2 (6 bases). The CDR3 loop is CASTQEGGTQYF. The CDR3 DNA follows: TGTGCCAGCACCCAGGAGGGCGGTACGCAGTATTTT.